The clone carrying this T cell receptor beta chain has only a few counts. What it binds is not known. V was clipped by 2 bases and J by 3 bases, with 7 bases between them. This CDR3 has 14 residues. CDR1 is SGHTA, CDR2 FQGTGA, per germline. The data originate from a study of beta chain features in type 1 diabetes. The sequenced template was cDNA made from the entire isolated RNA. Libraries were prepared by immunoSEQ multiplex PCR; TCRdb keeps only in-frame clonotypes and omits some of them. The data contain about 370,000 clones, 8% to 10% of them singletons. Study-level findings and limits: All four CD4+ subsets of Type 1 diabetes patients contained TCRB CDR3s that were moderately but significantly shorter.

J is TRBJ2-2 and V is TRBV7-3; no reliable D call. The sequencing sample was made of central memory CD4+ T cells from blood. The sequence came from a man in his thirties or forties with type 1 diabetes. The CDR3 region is CASSLSRDTGELFF. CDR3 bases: TGTGCCAGCAGCTTATCTCGGGACACCGGGGAGCTGTTTTTT.